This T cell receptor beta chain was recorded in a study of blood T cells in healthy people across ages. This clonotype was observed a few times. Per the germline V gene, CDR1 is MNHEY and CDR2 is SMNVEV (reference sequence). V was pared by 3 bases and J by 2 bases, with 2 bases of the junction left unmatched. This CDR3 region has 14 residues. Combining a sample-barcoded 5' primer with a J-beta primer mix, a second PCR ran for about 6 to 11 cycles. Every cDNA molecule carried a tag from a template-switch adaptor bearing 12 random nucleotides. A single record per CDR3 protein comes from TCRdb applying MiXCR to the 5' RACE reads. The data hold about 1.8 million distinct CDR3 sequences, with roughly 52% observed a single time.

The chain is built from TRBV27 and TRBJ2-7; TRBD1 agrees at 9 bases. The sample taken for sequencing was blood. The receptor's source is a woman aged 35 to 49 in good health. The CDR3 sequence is CASSLWTGAYEQYF. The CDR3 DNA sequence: TGTGCCAGCAGTTTGTGGACAGGGGCCTACGAGCAGTACTTC.